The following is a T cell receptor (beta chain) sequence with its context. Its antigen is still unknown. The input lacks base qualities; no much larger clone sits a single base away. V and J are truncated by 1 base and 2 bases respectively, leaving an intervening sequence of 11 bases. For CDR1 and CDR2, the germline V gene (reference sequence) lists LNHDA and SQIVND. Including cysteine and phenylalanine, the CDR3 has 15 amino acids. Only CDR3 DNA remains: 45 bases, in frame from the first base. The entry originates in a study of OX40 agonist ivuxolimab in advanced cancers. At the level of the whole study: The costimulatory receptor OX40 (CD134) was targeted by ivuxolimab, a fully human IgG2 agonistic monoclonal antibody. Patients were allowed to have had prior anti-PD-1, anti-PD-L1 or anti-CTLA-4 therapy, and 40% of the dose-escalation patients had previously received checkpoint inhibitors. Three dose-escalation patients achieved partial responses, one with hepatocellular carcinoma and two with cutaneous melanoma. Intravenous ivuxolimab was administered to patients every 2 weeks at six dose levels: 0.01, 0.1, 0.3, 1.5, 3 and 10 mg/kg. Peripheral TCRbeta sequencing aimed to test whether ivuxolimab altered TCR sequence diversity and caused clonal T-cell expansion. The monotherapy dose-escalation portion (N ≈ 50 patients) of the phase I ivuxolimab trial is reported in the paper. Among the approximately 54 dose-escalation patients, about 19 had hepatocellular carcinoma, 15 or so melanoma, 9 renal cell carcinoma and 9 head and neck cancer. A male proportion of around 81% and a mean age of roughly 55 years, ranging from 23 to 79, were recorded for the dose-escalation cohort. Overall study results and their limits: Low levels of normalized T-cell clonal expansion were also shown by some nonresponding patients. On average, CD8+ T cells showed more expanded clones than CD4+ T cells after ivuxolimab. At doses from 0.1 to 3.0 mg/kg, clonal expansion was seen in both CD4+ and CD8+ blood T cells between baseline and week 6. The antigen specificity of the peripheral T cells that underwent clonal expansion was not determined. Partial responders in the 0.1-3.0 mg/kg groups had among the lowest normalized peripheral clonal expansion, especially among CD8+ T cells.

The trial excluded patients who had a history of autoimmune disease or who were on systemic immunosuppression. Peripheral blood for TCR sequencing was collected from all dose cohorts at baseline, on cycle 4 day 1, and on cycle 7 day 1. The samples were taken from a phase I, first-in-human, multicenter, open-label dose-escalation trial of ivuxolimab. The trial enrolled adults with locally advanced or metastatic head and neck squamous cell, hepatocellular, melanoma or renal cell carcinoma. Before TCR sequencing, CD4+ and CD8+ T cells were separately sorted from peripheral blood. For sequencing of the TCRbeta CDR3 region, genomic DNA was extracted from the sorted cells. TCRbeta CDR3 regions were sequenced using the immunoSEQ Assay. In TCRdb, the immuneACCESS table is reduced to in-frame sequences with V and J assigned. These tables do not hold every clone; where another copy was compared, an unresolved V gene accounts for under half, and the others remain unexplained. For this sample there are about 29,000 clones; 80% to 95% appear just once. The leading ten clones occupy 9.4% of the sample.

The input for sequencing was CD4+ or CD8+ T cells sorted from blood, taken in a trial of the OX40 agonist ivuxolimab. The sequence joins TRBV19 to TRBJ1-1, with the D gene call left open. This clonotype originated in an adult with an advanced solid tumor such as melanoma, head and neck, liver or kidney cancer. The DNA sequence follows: TGTGCCAGTAGTATAGTCCGGACGTTAAACACTGAAGCTTTCTTT. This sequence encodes CASSIVRTLNTEAFF.